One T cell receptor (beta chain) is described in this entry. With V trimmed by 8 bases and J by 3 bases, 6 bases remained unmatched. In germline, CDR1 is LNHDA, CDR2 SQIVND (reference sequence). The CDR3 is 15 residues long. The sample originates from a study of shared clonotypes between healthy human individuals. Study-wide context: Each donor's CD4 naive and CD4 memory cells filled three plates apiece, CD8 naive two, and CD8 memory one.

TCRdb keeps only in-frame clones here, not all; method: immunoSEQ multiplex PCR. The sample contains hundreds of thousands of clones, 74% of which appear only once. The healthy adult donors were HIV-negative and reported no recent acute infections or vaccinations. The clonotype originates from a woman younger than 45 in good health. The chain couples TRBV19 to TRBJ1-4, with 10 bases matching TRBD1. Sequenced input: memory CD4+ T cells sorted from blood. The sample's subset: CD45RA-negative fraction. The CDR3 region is CASVPGQGANEKLFF. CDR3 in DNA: TGTGCCAGTGTCCCAGGACAGGGGGCTAATGAAAAACTGTTTTTT.